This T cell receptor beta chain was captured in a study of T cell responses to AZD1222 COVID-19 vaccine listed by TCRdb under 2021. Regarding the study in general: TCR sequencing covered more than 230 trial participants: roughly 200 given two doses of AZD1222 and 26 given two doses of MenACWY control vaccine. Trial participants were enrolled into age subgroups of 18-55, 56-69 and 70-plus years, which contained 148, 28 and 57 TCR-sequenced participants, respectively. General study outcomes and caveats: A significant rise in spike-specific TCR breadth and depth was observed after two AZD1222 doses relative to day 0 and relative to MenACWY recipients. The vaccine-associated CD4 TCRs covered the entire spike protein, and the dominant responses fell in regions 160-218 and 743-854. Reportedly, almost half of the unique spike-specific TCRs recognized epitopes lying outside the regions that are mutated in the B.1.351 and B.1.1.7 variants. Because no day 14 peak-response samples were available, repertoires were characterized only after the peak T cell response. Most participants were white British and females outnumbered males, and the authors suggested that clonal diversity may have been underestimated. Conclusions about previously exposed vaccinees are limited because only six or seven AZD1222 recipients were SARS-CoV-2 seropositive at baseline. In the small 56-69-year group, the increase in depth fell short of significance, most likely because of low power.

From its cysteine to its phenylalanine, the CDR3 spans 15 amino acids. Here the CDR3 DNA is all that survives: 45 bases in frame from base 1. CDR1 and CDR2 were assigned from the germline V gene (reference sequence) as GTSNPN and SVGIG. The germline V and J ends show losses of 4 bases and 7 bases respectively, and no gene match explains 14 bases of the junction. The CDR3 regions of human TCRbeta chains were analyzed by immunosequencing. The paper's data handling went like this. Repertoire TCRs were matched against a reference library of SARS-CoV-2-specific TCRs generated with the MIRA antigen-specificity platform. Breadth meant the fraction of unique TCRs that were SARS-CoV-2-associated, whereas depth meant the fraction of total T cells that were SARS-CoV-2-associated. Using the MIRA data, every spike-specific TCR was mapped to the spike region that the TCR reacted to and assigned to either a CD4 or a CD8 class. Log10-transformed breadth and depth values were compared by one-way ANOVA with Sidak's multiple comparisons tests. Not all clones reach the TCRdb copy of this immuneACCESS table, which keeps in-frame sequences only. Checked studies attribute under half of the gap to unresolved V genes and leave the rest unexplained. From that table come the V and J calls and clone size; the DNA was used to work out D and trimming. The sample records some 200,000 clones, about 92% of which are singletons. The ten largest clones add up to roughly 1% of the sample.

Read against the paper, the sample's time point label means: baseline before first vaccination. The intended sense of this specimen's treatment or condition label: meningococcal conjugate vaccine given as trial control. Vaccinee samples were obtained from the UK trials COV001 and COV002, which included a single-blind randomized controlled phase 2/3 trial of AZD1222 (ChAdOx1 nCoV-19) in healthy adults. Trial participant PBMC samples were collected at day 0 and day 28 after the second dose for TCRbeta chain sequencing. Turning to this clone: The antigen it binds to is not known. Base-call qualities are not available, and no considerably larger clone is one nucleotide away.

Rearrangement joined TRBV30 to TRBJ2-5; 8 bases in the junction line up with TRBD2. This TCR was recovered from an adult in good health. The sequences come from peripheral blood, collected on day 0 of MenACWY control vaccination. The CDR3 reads CAWNMAGGTVGTQYF. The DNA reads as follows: TGTGCCTGGAATATGGCGGGGGGCACGGTGGGGACCCAGTACTTC. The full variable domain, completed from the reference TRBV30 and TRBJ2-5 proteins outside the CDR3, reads SQTIHQWPATLVQPVGSPLSLECTVEGTSNPNLYWYRQAAGRGLQLLFYSVGIGQISSEVPQNLSASRPQDRQFILSSKKLLLSDSGFYLCAWNMAGGTVGTQYFGPGTRLLVL.